The clone carrying this T cell receptor beta chain appeared a few times. The CDR3 consists of 17 residues. CDR1 and CDR2 from the germline V gene are SGDLS and YYNGEE. Trimming at V came to 3 bases and at J to 2 bases, leaving 11 bases not matched to a gene. The entry originates in a study of blood T cell repertoires in COVID-19. Overall study: PBMCs, B-cell-depleted T cells, or T cells provided the cDNA or gDNA that made up the material.

The authors' processing: Amplifying reference gene primers gave estimates of nucleated cell counts. Produced via immunoSEQ multiplex PCR; TCRdb's table is partial and in-frame only. V, J and clone size were drawn from that table, and D and trimming were deduced from the DNA. The sample lists approximately 59,000 clones, about 84% occurring once. The chain is built from TRBV9 and TRBJ2-7, with 10 bases identical to TRBD2. Sequences were obtained from peripheral blood. This clonotype originated in a middle-aged man with active COVID-19. This CDR3 reads CASSAGGLAGATYEQYF. DNA for the CDR3: TGTGCCAGCAGCGCCGGGGGGCTAGCGGGAGCTACCTACGAGCAGTACTTC. The variable domain in full, completed from reference TRBV9 and TRBJ2-7, reads DSGVTQTPKHLITATGQRVTLRCSPRSGDLSVYWYQQSLDQGLQFLIQYYNGEERAKGNILERFSAQQFPDLHSELNLSSLELGDSALYFCASSAGGLAGATYEQYFGPGTRLTVT.